The next 15 T cell receptor beta chains were all read from a single sample in a study of T-cell reconstitution after alpha-beta-depleted transplantation in children. The TCRbeta library incorporated unique molecular identifiers. TCRdb re-called the PCR reads with MiXCR, one entry per CDR3 protein. The sample holds roughly 500,000 distinct CDR3 sequences, approximately 29% seen once. The sequenced sample was PBMCs from the stem cell graft donor, obtained from the stem cell graft. The receptors stem from a human donor who donated a stem cell graft to a child with aplastic anemia.

This sequence joins TRBV28 and TRBJ2-3; 7 bases agree with TRBD2. CDR3 length: 15 residues. V lost 7 bases and J lost 4; bases outside the gene matches: 11. Per germline, CDR1 MDHEN and CDR2 SYDVKM. This chain's CDR3 is CASITRGRAPDTQYF. As DNA, the CDR3 is TGTGCCAGCATTACTCGAGGGAGGGCCCCAGATACGCAGTATTTT. Looking up the rest from reference TRBV28 and TRBJ2-3 gives the full variable domain: DVKVTQSSRYLVKRTGEKVFLECVQDMDHENMFWYRQDPGLGLRLIYFSYDVKMKEKGDIPEGYSVSREKKERFSLILESASTNQTSMYLCASITRGRAPDTQYFGPGTRLTVL.

This chain joins TRBV7-2 and TRBJ2-5; possibly TRBD2 for D (7 bases). The CDR3 length is 14 residues. The V gene lost 4 bases and the J gene lost 4 bases, with 13 bases spanning the gap. Germline V CDR1 and CDR2: SGHTA, FQGNSA. The CDR3 coding sequence is TGTGCCAGCAGCTCCCGACGGGGGGCAGAGACCCAGTACTTC. This sequence encodes CASSSRRGAETQYF.

The gene calls are TRBV23-1 and TRBJ1-6; tentatively, D is TRBD1 (5 bases). TRBV23-1 belongs to the ORF category, with a function that is uncertain. The CDR3 totals 17 residues. V was shortened by 2 bases and J by 9 bases, with 20 bases between the two germline ends. This chain's CDR3 is CASSQHHREQESSPLHF. CDR3 sequence (DNA): TGCGCCAGCAGTCAACATCACCGGGAACAGGAATCTTCACCCCTCCACTTT.

This clonotype is a singleton in its sample. The genes are TRBV5-4 and TRBJ2-1; possibly TRBD2 for D (7 bases). Trimming pared 1 base from V and 4 bases from J, leaving 12 bases between. From germline, CDR1 is SGHNT and CDR2 YYREEE (reference sequence). This CDR3 has 15 amino acids. CDR3 amino acids: CASSLSGGPYNEQFF. The DNA for the CDR3 is TGTGCCAGCAGCTTGTCCGGGGGGCCTTACAATGAGCAGTTCTTC. The entire variable domain, with the rest obtained from reference TRBV5-4 and TRBJ2-1, is as follows: ETGVTQSPTHLIKTRGQQVTLRCSSQSGHNTVSWYQQALGQGPQFIFQYYREEENGRGNFPPRFSGLQFPNYSSELNVNALELDDSALYLCASSLSGGPYNEQFFGPGTRLTVL.

The chain has TRBV7-9 and TRBJ2-3; 13 positions agree with TRBD2. Germline V gene sequence: CDR1 SEHNR, CDR2 FQNEAQ (reference sequence). With 5 bases clipped from V and 3 bases from J, the junction kept 8 bases outside the gene matches. The CDR3 contains 17 residues. CDR3: CASSEPGLAGPTDTQYF. The DNA for the CDR3 is TGTGCCAGCAGCGAACCGGGACTAGCGGGACCAACAGATACGCAGTATTTT.

The rearrangement uses TRBV27 and TRBJ2-1; D may be TRBD2 (5 bases). V was trimmed by 2 bases and J by 0 bases, leaving 5 bases between them. The CDR3 totals 14 residues. Germline V gives CDR1 MNHEY, CDR2 SMNVEV (reference sequence). The CDR3 protein is CASSLLASYNEQFF. In nucleotides, the CDR3 is TGTGCCAGCAGTTTACTAGCCTCCTACAATGAGCAGTTCTTC.

The CDR3 protein is CAISEGQGLTYEQYF. The CDR3, as DNA: TGTGCCATCAGTGAGGGACAGGGGTTGACCTACGAGCAGTACTTC. The chain uses TRBV10-3 and TRBJ2-7; 9 nucleotides align to TRBD1. From germline, CDR1 is ENHRY and CDR2 SYGVKD. The CDR3 spans 15 residues. With V trimmed by 2 bases and J by 2 bases, 4 bases remained unmatched.

The V call is TRBV20-1, the J call TRBJ1-5, with TRBD1 identical over 8 bases. The CDR3 runs to 15 residues. V shed 1 base and J 6 bases; nucleotides not matched to a gene: 8. Germline V gene sequence: CDR1 DFQATT, CDR2 SNEGSKA (reference sequence). The CDR3 bases are TGCAGTGCTAGAGCGGGCAGGGGGCTTGGTCAGCCCCAGCATTTT. This encodes CSARAGRGLGQPQHF.

The chain combines TRBV9 with TRBJ2-7, with 9 nucleotides matching TRBD1. With 2 bases clipped from V and 2 bases from J, the junction kept 2 bases outside the gene matches. Per germline, CDR1 SGDLS and CDR2 YYNGEE. CDR3 length: 14 residues. CDR3 in amino acids: CASSVGQGPYEQYF. The CDR3 nucleotides read TGTGCCAGCAGCGTCGGACAGGGGCCCTACGAGCAGTACTTC.

CDR3 residues: CGPRDGPTEQFF. In DNA form, the CDR3 reads TGCGGCCCCCGGGACGGACCTACTGAGCAGTTCTTC. The chain uses TRBV20-1 and TRBJ2-1, with D possibly being TRBD1 or TRBD2 (5 bases each). The germline gives CDR1 DFQATT, CDR2 SNEGSKA (reference sequence). The CDR3 runs 12 residues.

This chain links TRBV7-8 with TRBJ2-5; a possible D gene is TRBD1 (6 bases). The V end lost 4 bases, the J end lost 4 bases, and 19 bases lay between the germline ends. Germline values: CDR1 SGHVS, CDR2 FQNEAQ. The CDR3 has 16 residues. CDR3 nucleotide sequence: TGTGCCAGCAGCTCGTTTTTACAGGGTATGGGAGAGACCCAGTACTTC. This codes for CASSSFLQGMGETQYF.

The chain recombines TRBV14 with TRBJ2-1; 11 positions match TRBD2. CDR1 SGHDN and CDR2 FVKESK come from the germline V gene. The CDR3 is 16 residues long. With V trimmed by 4 bases and J by 4 bases, 6 bases remained unmatched. Here the CDR3 DNA reads TGTGCCAGCAGCCGAATGACTAGCGGGACTTACAATGAGCAGTTCTTC. Its translation: CASSRMTSGTYNEQFF.

The chain is built from TRBV30 and TRBJ1-2; 9 bases agree with TRBD1. V dropped 3 bases and J dropped 4; count of bases not matched to a gene: 3. The CDR3 is made up of 13 amino acids. In germline, CDR1 is GTSNPN, CDR2 SVGIG (reference sequence). The CDR3 here is CAWSPGQGYGYTF. DNA of the CDR3: TGTGCCTGGAGCCCGGGACAGGGCTATGGCTACACCTTC.

The V and J genes are TRBV18 and TRBJ2-5, with D possibly TRBD2 on 6 matching bases. This CDR3 is built from 15 residues. Trimming took off 3 bases at V and 4 bases at J, with 15 bases between the two ends. CDR1 is KGHSH, CDR2 LQKENI, per germline. This CDR3 is CASSPDLGGPETQYF. For the CDR3, the DNA is TGTGCCAGCTCACCGGACCTCGGAGGGCCAGAGACCCAGTACTTC.

V gene TRBV20-1 combines with J gene TRBJ2-3; no clear D gene. V was pared by 3 bases and J by 6 bases, with 13 bases between. CDR1 and CDR2 from the germline V gene are DFQATT and SNEGSKA (reference sequence). The CDR3 is 13 amino acids. DNA of the CDR3: TGCAGTGCTAGGCGGACCAACGCGGATACGCAGTATTTT. This gives the protein CSARRTNADTQYF.